Shown below are 28 T cell receptor beta chains from a single sample sequenced in a study of blood T cells in healthy people across ages (dated by TCRdb to the mid-2010s). The library was obtained by 5' RACE. Sequencer: Illumina HiSeq 2500. A second PCR of roughly 6 to 12 cycles was performed with a sample-barcoded 5' primer and a J-beta primer mix. TCRdb reran the public reads through fastp at Q25 and MiXCR, keeping productive beta chains. Each CDR3 protein appears once, grouped with its most common genes and DNA. This sample comprises roughly 1.5 million distinct CDR3 sequences, under 55% of them detected only once. Clones ranked in the top ten supply about 4% of the sample. Sequences were obtained from blood. The receptors were sampled from a woman under 30 in good health.

The rearrangement joins TRBV20-1 to TRBJ1-2, with D perhaps matching TRBD1 (6 bases). The V gene lost 5 bases and the J gene lost 2 bases, with 15 bases spanning the gap. The CDR3 length is 14 residues. Germline CDR1 and CDR2: DFQATT and SNEGSKA (reference sequence). The CDR3 DNA is TGCAGTGCTGCGGGGGGCGGAGGGAACTATGGCTACACCTTC. It yields the protein CSAAGGGGNYGYTF.

The sample holds a few counts of this clonotype. The J gene is TRBJ2-3, the V gene TRBV7-2, with TRBD2 matching over 9 bases. Germline CDR1 is SGHTA and CDR2 is FQGNSA. The CDR3 has 17 residues. After removal of 6 bases from V and 2 bases from J, the junction contained 12 bases not matched to a gene. CDR3 nucleotides: TGTGCCAGCAGTAGCATCGCTAGCGGGGCCGACACAGATACGCAGTATTTT. Translation: CASSSIASGADTDTQYF.

The V call is TRBV11-2, the J call TRBJ1-6; D ambiguous. Germline loops: CDR1 SGHAT, CDR2 FQNNGV. The V end lost 3 bases, the J end lost 9 bases, and 15 bases lay between the germline ends. The CDR3 is 15 amino acids. CDR3 residues: CASSLDGSSLSPLHF. The CDR3, as DNA: TGTGCCAGCAGCTTGGACGGGTCCTCACTTTCACCCCTCCACTTT.

V is TRBV20-1 and J is TRBJ1-1; D is perhaps TRBD1 (5 bases). Germline-derived CDR1 and CDR2 are DFQATT and SNEGSKA (reference sequence). The CDR3 runs to 13 residues. Trimming cost V 6 bases and J 1 base, with 12 bases left between them. CDR3 amino acids: CSALGTENTEAFF. CDR3 in DNA: TGCAGTGCACTCGGGACGGAGAACACTGAAGCTTTCTTT.

The table lists this clonotype with a count of one. The chain combines TRBV6-5 with TRBJ2-2, with 11 bases matching TRBD2. Germline trimming cut 0 bases from V and 4 bases from J; bases unmatched to any gene: 10. Germline loops: CDR1 MNHEY, CDR2 SVGAGI. The CDR3 has 19 amino acids. The CDR3 sequence is CASSYSLAGGPRGTGELFF. As DNA, the CDR3 is TGTGCCAGCAGTTACTCCCTAGCGGGAGGCCCACGAGGCACCGGGGAGCTGTTTTTT.

The chain links TRBV20-1 to TRBJ2-3; D unclear. The germline CDR1 and CDR2 sequences are DFQATT and SNEGSKA (reference sequence). The ends were cut back, 3 bases at V and 3 bases at J, with 10 bases in the middle. The CDR3 totals 13 residues. CDR3 sequence reads: CSASLFLTDTQYF. CDR3 coding DNA: TGCAGTGCTAGTTTATTTCTAACAGATACGCAGTATTTT.

The rearrangement uses TRBV6-2 or TRBV6-3 and TRBJ1-2; D is unclear. Trimming pared 5 bases from V and 8 bases from J, leaving 15 bases between. The CDR3 sequence is 13 residues long. Germline values: CDR1 MNHEY, CDR2 SVGEGT. In DNA form, the CDR3 reads TGTGCCAGCAGTAACGGGGTTAGCCGCGGCTACACCTTC. This sequence encodes CASSNGVSRGYTF.

V gene TRBV20-1 combines with J gene TRBJ2-5; maybe TRBD1 (6 bases). CDR3 length: 15 amino acids. The V end was cut by 3 bases, the J end by 2 bases, with 16 bases between. Germline CDR1 and CDR2: DFQATT and SNEGSKA (reference sequence). Here the CDR3 DNA reads TGCAGTGCTAGTAGAAGTGGGGACATTCAAGAGACCCAGTACTTC. This translates into CSASRSGDIQETQYF.

This clonotype has a handful of counts. The V and J genes are TRBV20-1 and TRBJ2-7; 10 nucleotides agree with TRBD2. Per the germline V gene, CDR1 is DFQATT and CDR2 is SNEGSKA (reference sequence). The CDR3 covers 19 residues. Trimming took 0 bases from V and 0 from J; bases not matched to a gene: 14. The CDR3 bases are TGCAGTGCTAGAGAGGAACTAGCGGGGTTCCCTTCCAGCTCCTACGAGCAGTACTTC. It encodes CSAREELAGFPSSSYEQYF.

J is TRBJ2-3 and V is TRBV11-2; D gene uncertain. Germline V lookup: CDR1 SGHAT, CDR2 FQNNGV. The CDR3 length is 16 residues. V was trimmed by 4 bases and J by 1 base, leaving 15 bases between them. The DNA for the CDR3 is TGTGCCAGCAGCTCCGGCAACTCTGGGGGCACAGATACGCAGTATTTT. It translates to CASSSGNSGGTDTQYF. Full variable domain (missing parts from reference TRBV11-2 and TRBJ2-3): EAGVAQSPRYKIIEKRQSVAFWCNPISGHATLYWYQQILGQGPKLLIQFQNNGVVDDSQLPKDRFSAERLKGVDSTLKIQPAKLEDSAVYLCASSSGNSGGTDTQYFGPGTRLTVL.

The chain combines TRBV7-9 with TRBJ2-1; 10 positions agree with TRBD2. The CDR3 contains 15 residues. J was trimmed by 5 bases and V by 5 bases; bases with no gene match: 6. Germline V gene data show CDR1 as SEHNR and CDR2 as FQNEAQ (reference sequence). CDR3 DNA: TGTGCCAGCAGCCGACCCGGGACTAGCGACAATGAGCAGTTCTTC. It is translated as CASSRPGTSDNEQFF.

The rearrangement uses TRBV30 and TRBJ1-5; D uncertain. Germline CDR1 and CDR2: GTSNPN and SVGIG (reference sequence). There are 13 residues in the CDR3. V gave up 5 bases and J gave up 1 base, with 9 bases separating them. The CDR3 sequence is CAWETLSNQPQHF. CDR3 DNA: TGTGCCTGGGAGACACTCAGCAATCAGCCCCAGCATTTT.

The V and J genes are TRBV20-1 and TRBJ2-1, with TRBD2 identical over 14 bases. The CDR3 has 19 residues. Germline CDR1 and CDR2: DFQATT and SNEGSKA (reference sequence). The V and J ends lost 4 bases and 2 bases, in that order; junction bases with no gene match: 13. CDR3 protein: CSATRLRGLAGGTYNEQFF. The CDR3 DNA reads as TGCAGTGCTACCCGGCTCCGCGGACTAGCGGGGGGAACCTACAATGAGCAGTTCTTC.

As for this clonotype: One end of the junction fails to match germline, which may point to a read error. The chain joins TRBV29-1 to TRBJ2-1; no definite D call. Germline V CDR1 and CDR2: SQVTM, ANQGSEA. The length of the CDR3 is 16 residues. Here the CDR3 reads CSVEKVVPSSYNEQFF. The CDR3 bases are TGCAGTGTTGAAAAGGTGGTTCCAAGCTCCTACAATGAGCAGTTCTTC.

This clonotype was seen only a few times. The chain carries TRBV27 and TRBJ1-2; the D gene is possibly TRBD1 (5 bases). Trimming left V 4 bases short and J 7 bases short, with 13 bases between. Germline V lookup: CDR1 MNHEY, CDR2 SMNVEV (reference sequence). The CDR3 loop spans 13 amino acids. The CDR3 nucleotides read TGTGCCAGCAGTTATCAGGGAGTGAGTGGCTACACCTTC. Its protein product is CASSYQGVSGYTF.

The chain carries TRBV6-1 and TRBJ1-2, with TRBD1 identical over 7 bases. Germline V gene lookup returns CDR1 MNHNS and CDR2 SASEGT. This CDR3 spans 19 amino acids. V lost 0 bases, J lost 4 bases, and 17 bases stayed unmatched. Here the CDR3 DNA reads TGTGCCAGCAGTGAAGCGGGGGTGACAGGGCGGACCCCAGTCTATGGCTACACCTTC. Translating it yields CASSEAGVTGRTPVYGYTF.

The V call is TRBV5-6, the J call TRBJ1-2; 9 bases are a match to TRBD1. Looked up from germline, CDR1 is SGHDT and CDR2 is YYEEEE. V trimming: 2 bases; J trimming: 7 bases; junction bases outside the gene matches: 15. The CDR3 consists of 17 residues. In nucleotides, the CDR3 is TGTGCCAGCAGCTTTAGGGGACAGGGTCTGAAGTCTGGTGGCTACACCTTC. Translation: CASSFRGQGLKSGGYTF.

Of note for this clonotype: With a much larger clone just one base away, this may be a read error. This rearrangement joins TRBV7-2 to TRBJ2-1; D not certain. The J call may be wrong; the DNA end is better matched by TRBJ2-7. The CDR3 loop spans 15 amino acids. Germline V gives CDR1 SGHTA, CDR2 FQGNSA. The CDR3 spells CASSLGLASYNEQYF. In DNA, the CDR3 is TGTGCCAGCAGCTTAGGACTGGCCTCCTACAATGAGCAGTACTTC.

This sequence joins TRBV20-1 and TRBJ2-7, with D unresolved. The V gene's germline CDR1 is DFQATT and CDR2 SNEGSKA (reference sequence). V shed 4 bases and J shed 2 bases, with 15 bases lying between them. The CDR3 length is 14 residues. In nucleotides, the CDR3 is TGCAGTGCTACCCTCGGCAGGCCCCCCTACGAGCAGTACTTC. Translated, it gives CSATLGRPPYEQYF.

This clonotype showed up just a few times. The V gene is TRBV29-1, the J gene TRBJ2-3, with 7 bases fitting TRBD1. Germline loops: CDR1 SQVTM, CDR2 ANQGSEA. The CDR3 runs 16 residues. J was trimmed by 0 bases and V by 6 bases; bases with no gene match: 12. The CDR3 DNA reads as TGCAGCGTGGCTTCTTTCCCGGGACAGAGCACAGATACGCAGTATTTT. Its translation is CSVASFPGQSTDTQYF.

This clonotype was observed a few times. The chain combines TRBV5-6 with TRBJ2-1, with 8 bases identical to TRBD1. The CDR3 is made up of 16 amino acids. V was pared by 2 bases and J by 2 bases, with 6 bases of the junction left unmatched. The germline CDR1 and CDR2 sequences are SGHDT and YYEEEE. The CDR3 region is CASSFPGQVPYNEQFF. The CDR3 DNA reads TGTGCCAGCAGCTTTCCGGGACAGGTGCCCTACAATGAGCAGTTCTTC.

The chain joins TRBV18 to TRBJ1-2; TRBD1 matches at 7 bases. Germline V gene lookup returns CDR1 KGHSH and CDR2 LQKENI. The J segment lost 5 bases and the V segment lost 1 base, leaving 7 bases of the junction unmatched. This CDR3 is built from 15 residues. CDR3 in amino acids: CASSPRRGTPYGYTF. CDR3 bases: TGTGCCAGCTCACCACGCAGGGGGACACCTTATGGCTACACCTTC. The full variable domain, in which reference TRBV18 and TRBJ1-2 provide the parts outside the CDR3, is NAGVMQNPRHLVRRRGQEARLRCSPMKGHSHVYWYRQLPEEGLKFMVYLQKENIIDESGMPKERFSAEFPKEGPSILRIQQVVRGDSAAYFCASSPRRGTPYGYTFGSGTRLTVV.

This clonotype was recorded once. The J gene is TRBJ1-1, the V gene TRBV6-5, with 9 positions matching TRBD1. Per the germline V gene, CDR1 is MNHEY and CDR2 is SVGAGI. This CDR3 comprises 15 residues. V dropped 4 bases and J dropped 4; count of bases not matched to a gene: 7. The DNA of the CDR3 is TGTGCCAGCAGTTCCTGGACAGGGGATAGCACTGAAGCTTTCTTT. It encodes CASSSWTGDSTEAFF.

The chain carries TRBV6-1 and TRBJ1-3; D perhaps matches TRBD1 (6 bases). The germline CDR1 and CDR2 sequences are MNHNS and SASEGT. The V and J ends lost 6 bases and 3 bases respectively, with 15 bases between them. The CDR3 covers 15 residues. DNA of the CDR3: TGTGCCAGCAGAGGGGGACGGAGCTTTGGAAACACCATATATTTT. This encodes CASRGGRSFGNTIYF.

V is TRBV12-3 or TRBV12-4 and J is TRBJ2-2; D is possibly TRBD1 (6 bases). Trimming left V 1 base short and J 0 bases short, with 15 bases between. The CDR3 runs 18 residues. The CDR3 coding sequence is TGTGCCAGCAGTTTAGTGTGGGGGCTAACCCCGAACACCGGGGAGCTGTTTTTT. As protein: CASSLVWGLTPNTGELFF.

This clonotype was found a few times. This chain joins TRBV7-8 and TRBJ2-5, with D possibly TRBD2 on 6 matching bases. The J call may not be correct, given that the DNA end is closer to TRBJ2-7. The CDR3 has 14 amino acids. Germline V CDR1 and CDR2: SGHVS, FQNEAQ. Written as DNA, the CDR3 is TGTGCCAGCAGCTTACGACTAGTAGATACCGAGCAGTACTTC. Protein sequence: CASSLRLVDTEQYF.

Remarks on this clonotype: A junction boundary mismatches the germline segment, possibly from a read error. The V call is TRBV20-1, the J call TRBJ1-6; D remains unclear. From germline, CDR1 is DFQATT and CDR2 SNEGSKA (reference sequence). CDR3 length: 14 residues. In DNA form, the CDR3 reads TGCGGTGCTAGAGTGGGCTCCTATAATTCACCCCTCCACTTT. The encoded protein is CGARVGSYNSPLHF.

CDR3 protein: CASRGLAGFGGELFF. The CDR3 DNA reads TGTGCCAGCAGAGGACTAGCGGGGTTCGGCGGGGAGCTGTTTTTT. The gene calls are TRBV6-2 or TRBV6-3 and TRBJ2-2; 12 bases map to TRBD2. The CDR3 contains 15 residues. V trimming: 6 bases; J trimming: 7 bases; junction bases outside the gene matches: 6. Germline lookup yields CDR1 MNHEY and CDR2 SVGEGT.